This T cell receptor beta chain came from a study of neurological immune-mediated disorders. Noted time point: technical triplicate 2. This clonotype was found many times. One entry per CDR3 protein results from TCRdb running MiXCR on the 5' RACE reads. This table holds more than 30,000 distinct CDR3 sequences, less than 15% found once. This CDR3 is 16 amino acids long. Trimming stripped 1 base from V and 3 bases from J, with 13 bases between. Looked up from germline, CDR1 is SGHTA and CDR2 is FQGNSA. The sequencing input was CD4+ T cells from blood. This chain links TRBV7-2 with TRBJ1-5, with D tentatively TRBD1 (5 bases). The receptor was isolated from a female donor with HTLV-1-associated myelopathy (HAM/TSP). DNA of the CDR3: TGTGCCAGCAGCTTAGTCCAGGGACGGTTCAATCAGCCCCAGCATTTT. Residues: CASSLVQGRFNQPQHF.